One sample yielded the 27 T cell receptor beta chains listed below, sequenced in a study of blood T cells in healthy people across ages. Sample-barcoded 5' priming and a J-beta primer mix drove a second PCR of roughly 7 to 11 cycles. TCRdb used MiXCR to reprocess the 5' RACE reads, holding one entry per CDR3 protein. The sample consists of over 500,000 distinct CDR3 sequences, about 51% of them appearing once. Sequenced: blood. All receptors come from a woman older than 75 in good health.

The chain recombines TRBV6-1 with TRBJ2-1; possibly TRBD2 for D (6 bases). The DNA matches TRBJ2-7 better at its end, which makes the J call doubtful. Germline V gene data show CDR1 as MNHNS and CDR2 as SASEGT. The CDR3 length is 16 residues. CDR3 sequence (DNA): TGTGCCAACGGGAGAAGCTGGGGGAGCTCCTACAATGAGCAGTACTTC. Translated, it gives CANGRSWGSSYNEQYF.

The chain carries TRBV24-1 and TRBJ2-3, with D hard to call. CDR3 size: 14 residues. Trimming pared 4 bases from V and 1 base from J, leaving 8 bases between. Germline CDR1 is KGHDR and CDR2 is SFDVKD. CDR3 residues: CATSENRRTDTQYF. The DNA of the CDR3 is TGTGCCACCAGTGAAAATCGGCGCACAGATACGCAGTATTTT.

The chain employs TRBV7-8 and TRBJ2-7; 8 bases fit TRBD1. V dropped 3 bases and J dropped 3; count of bases not matched to a gene: 7. Germline lookup yields CDR1 SGHVS and CDR2 FQNEAQ. CDR3 length: 15 amino acids. The CDR3 DNA reads TGTGCCAGCAGCTTGGGTCCCGGGACAGGCTACGAGCAGTACTTC. Protein product: CASSLGPGTGYEQYF.

In its sample, this clonotype was seen many times. CDR3 protein: CASIDYRASGSIETQYF. The CDR3 DNA is TGTGCCAGCATCGACTATCGGGCTAGCGGGAGTATAGAGACCCAGTACTTC. The chain has TRBV7-2 and TRBJ2-5; TRBD2 matches 10 bases. The CDR3 is 17 residues long. The germline CDR1 and CDR2 sequences are SGHTA and FQGNSA. Trimming cost V 7 bases and J 4 bases; bases outside gene matches: 15.

A remark on this clonotype: A much larger clonotype is one base distant, so this may be a read error. The chain recombines TRBV4-1 with TRBJ2-1, with D possibly being TRBD2 (5 bases). Germline V CDR1 and CDR2: MGHRA, YSYEKL. The CDR3 consists of 18 residues. Here the CDR3 reads CASSQVHAAGSSYNKQFF. CDR3 nucleotide sequence: TGCGCCAGCAGCCAAGTTCACGCTGCGGGTTCCTCCTACAATAAGCAGTTCTTC.

The chain joins TRBV3-1 to TRBJ2-3; D is unclear. This CDR3 region has 19 residues. V shed 0 bases and J shed 2 bases, with 21 bases lying between them. Germline assignment: CDR1 LGHDT and CDR2 YNNKEL (reference sequence). CDR3 sequence reads: CASSQDVETKPTITDTQYF. The CDR3, as DNA: TGTGCCAGCAGCCAAGATGTGGAGACAAAACCTACAATCACAGATACGCAGTATTTT.

The CDR3 loop is CASSCRTGEDNEQFF. CDR3 in DNA: TGTGCCAGCAGCTGTAGGACAGGGGAGGACAATGAGCAGTTCTTC. This chain joins TRBV5-5 and TRBJ2-1; TRBD1 matches 9 bases. The CDR3 length is 15 residues. V shed 3 bases, J shed 5 bases, and the junction held 6 bases outside the gene matches. The V gene's germline CDR1 is SGHKS and CDR2 YYEKEE (reference sequence).

V gene TRBV6-4 combines with J gene TRBJ1-1, with D perhaps TRBD1 (5 bases). CDR1 MRHNA and CDR2 SNTAGT come from the germline V gene. Trimming took 4 bases from V and 7 from J, leaving 13 bases between them. CDR3 length equals 13 residues. In DNA form, the CDR3 reads TGTGCCAGCAGTGTATCACTTCAGGGTGAAGCTTTCTTT. Its translation: CASSVSLQGEAFF.

The CDR3 protein is CASSLARASGRGANEQFF. In DNA form, the CDR3 reads TGTGCCAGCAGCTTAGCGCGGGCTAGCGGGAGGGGGGCCAATGAGCAGTTCTTC. The chain carries TRBV7-2 and TRBJ2-1, with 12 bases matching TRBD2. Per the germline V gene, CDR1 is SGHTA and CDR2 is FQGNSA. V was clipped by 0 bases and J by 6 bases; unmatched bases: 9. This CDR3 has 18 residues.

This clonotype was observed many times. J is TRBJ2-3 and V is TRBV7-3; 11 bases align to TRBD2. Germline CDR1 is SGHTA and CDR2 is FQGTGA. Trimming at V came to 4 bases and at J to 3 bases, leaving 9 bases not matched to a gene. The CDR3 extends over 17 amino acids. CDR3 protein: CASSYSGGAYSTDTQYF. Written as DNA, the CDR3 is TGTGCCAGCAGCTATAGCGGGGGGGCCTATTCGACAGATACGCAGTATTTT.

Ten or more counts support this clonotype. The chain carries TRBV24-1 and TRBJ2-3; the D gene is possibly TRBD2 (5 bases). Germline-derived CDR1 and CDR2 are KGHDR and SFDVKD. The CDR3 is 15 residues long. V shed 4 bases and J shed 0 bases, with 10 bases lying between them. In DNA, the CDR3 is TGTGCCACCAGTGACCCTAGGACTAGCACAGATACGCAGTATTTT. It encodes CATSDPRTSTDTQYF.

This clonotype was seen a few times. V and J are TRBV12-3 or TRBV12-4 and TRBJ1-5; tentatively, D is TRBD1 (6 bases). Trimming took off 5 bases at V and 5 bases at J, with 22 bases between the two ends. The CDR3 runs to 17 residues. For the CDR3, the DNA is TGTGCCAGCAGTCCCCGGTTCGGTGCAGGGGCCTATCAGCCCCAGCATTTT. This gives the protein CASSPRFGAGAYQPQHF.

This clonotype has more than one count but fewer than ten. This sequence joins TRBV5-1 and TRBJ2-3, with 7 bases identical to TRBD1. This CDR3 is 13 amino acids long. Germline CDR1 and CDR2: SGHRS and YFSETQ. The V and J ends lost 7 bases and 2 bases, in that order; junction bases with no gene match: 4. The CDR3 sequence: CASRDRHTDTQYF. In DNA, the CDR3 is TGCGCCAGCCGGGACAGACACACAGATACGCAGTATTTT.

This clonotype was seen a handful of times. The chain recombines TRBV12-3 or TRBV12-4 with TRBJ2-3; D ambiguous. CDR3 length: 12 residues. The ends were cut back, 3 bases at V and 5 bases at J, with 6 bases in the middle. The CDR3 is CASSFVVDTQYF. CDR3 sequence (DNA): TGTGCCAGCAGTTTTGTTGTAGATACGCAGTATTTT.

In this sample, this clonotype turned up many times. As DNA, the CDR3 is TGTGCCAGCAGCTTAACAGGGTTCGGGGGGACGCAGTATTTT. Its translation: CASSLTGFGGTQYF. V gene TRBV7-6 combines with J gene TRBJ2-3; tentatively, D is TRBD2 (7 bases). The CDR3 totals 14 residues. The germline V and J ends were trimmed by 2 bases and 9 bases, with 15 bases remaining between them. Looked up from germline, CDR1 is SGHVS and CDR2 is FNYEAQ.

The chain employs TRBV20-1 and TRBJ2-2, with 9 bases that match TRBD1. J was trimmed by 1 base and V by 3 bases; bases with no gene match: 9. Germline loops: CDR1 DFQATT, CDR2 SNEGSKA (reference sequence). This CDR3 is built from 17 residues. The CDR3 loop reads CSASLGGTGLNTGELFF. CDR3 in DNA: TGCAGTGCTAGTCTAGGCGGGACAGGGCTGAACACCGGGGAGCTGTTTTTT.

To note about this clonotype: A much larger clonotype is one base distant, so this may be a read error. This is likely a read error, given that the CDR3 carries no conserved phenylalanine or tryptophan at its end. The chain recombines TRBV18 with TRBJ2-5; D call uncertain. This CDR3 comprises 14 residues. The germline V gene has CDR1 KGHSH and CDR2 LQKENI. V was cut by 0 bases and J by 4 bases, with 9 bases left in between. The CDR3 region is CASSPPSTVETQYC. The DNA for the CDR3 is TGTGCCAGCTCACCACCGTCTACTGTAGAGACCCAGTACTGC.

In this sample, this clonotype turned up a few times. J is TRBJ1-2 and V is TRBV20-1, with 7 bases fitting TRBD1. V shed 2 bases and J 7 bases; nucleotides not matched to a gene: 4. Germline V gives CDR1 DFQATT, CDR2 SNEGSKA (reference sequence). The length of the CDR3 is 12 residues. CDR3 DNA sequence: TGCAGTGCTAGAAAGGGGGCGCCTGGCTACACCTTC. Its translation: CSARKGAPGYTF.

V and J are TRBV28 and TRBJ2-7; 7 nucleotides align to TRBD1. The CDR3 loop spans 12 amino acids. V lost 10 bases and J lost 2; bases outside the gene matches: 5. The germline V gene has CDR1 MDHEN and CDR2 SYDVKM. DNA of the CDR3: TGTGCCACCATGACAGGGACCTACGAGCAGTACTTC. It encodes CATMTGTYEQYF.

The CDR3 DNA reads TGCAGTGCAAGACCCTTAAATCCAGATACGCAGTATTTT. Amino acid sequence: CSARPLNPDTQYF. The chain has TRBV20-1 and TRBJ2-3; the D is unclear. The CDR3 loop spans 13 amino acids. V lost 6 bases and J 4 bases, leaving 14 bases between the germline ends. Per the germline V gene, CDR1 is DFQATT and CDR2 is SNEGSKA (reference sequence).

The rearrangement links TRBV21-1 to TRBJ2-7; TRBD1 was called by the table and not checked on the DNA. TRBV21-1 is a pseudogene locus. CDR3 length: 16 amino acids. This CDR3 reads CASSTPQGNSDYEQYF. The CDR3, as DNA: TGTGCCAGCAGCACCCCACAGGGAAATTCCGACTACGAGCAGTACTTC.

The sample holds many counts of this clonotype. The CDR3: CASSLGRPPASWEYF. CDR3 DNA: TGTGCCAGCAGCTTAGGAAGGCCCCCCGCAAGTTGGGAGTATTTT. The rearrangement joins TRBV7-2 to TRBJ2-3; no clear D gene. The CDR3 extends over 15 amino acids. Trimming pared 1 base from V and 13 bases from J, leaving 21 bases between. Germline CDR1 and CDR2: SGHTA and FQGNSA.

The chain joins TRBV2 to TRBJ1-1; TRBD1 might be the D (6 bases). The CDR3 is 13 amino acids. Trimming removed 5 bases from V and 2 bases from J, with 9 bases in between. Germline V gene sequence: CDR1 SNHLY, CDR2 FYNNEI. The CDR3 region is CASSYRENTEAFF. The CDR3 DNA sequence: TGTGCCAGCAGTTACAGGGAAAACACTGAAGCTTTCTTT.

This clonotype showed up many times. V usage is TRBV12-3 or TRBV12-4 and J usage is TRBJ2-4; 8 nucleotides match TRBD1. Unmatched junction bases numbered 4, after V lost 1 base and J lost 8 bases. The CDR3 is 14 residues long. The CDR3 loop is CASSLDDRGHIQYF. The CDR3 DNA reads TGTGCCAGCAGTTTAGACGACAGGGGACACATTCAGTACTTC.

Concerning this clonotype itself: One junction end does not reproduce the germline sequence, and a read error may be involved. This sequence joins TRBV2 and TRBJ2-7; D gene ambiguous. Germline CDR1 reads SNHLY; CDR2 reads FYNNEI. This CDR3 is 13 amino acids long. CDR3 sequence: CAGSDFGPSEQYF. The CDR3 region has the DNA TGTGCCGGCAGTGATTTTGGTCCTAGCGAGCAGTACTTC.

As regards this clonotype: A much more abundant neighbour one base away suggests this may be a read error. DNA for the CDR3: TGTGCCAGCAGCTTAATGGTGAGAGAGACCCAGTACTTC. This encodes CASSLMVRETQYF. This chain joins TRBV7-3 and TRBJ2-7; D is ambiguous. The J call is uncertain, as TRBJ2-5 better fits the DNA end. Germline V gene data show CDR1 as SGHTA and CDR2 as FQGTGA. The CDR3 is 13 amino acids.

At least ten counts were recorded for this clonotype. V and J are TRBV7-2 and TRBJ1-5; 12 bases fit TRBD1. Per the germline V gene, CDR1 is SGHTA and CDR2 is FQGNSA. The V segment lost 4 bases and the J segment 6 bases; nucleotides outside the gene matches: 10. The CDR3 is made up of 17 amino acids. Here the CDR3 reads CASSSSLGTGGIQPQHF. The DNA of the CDR3 is TGTGCCAGCAGCTCATCATTAGGGACAGGGGGCATTCAGCCCCAGCATTTT.